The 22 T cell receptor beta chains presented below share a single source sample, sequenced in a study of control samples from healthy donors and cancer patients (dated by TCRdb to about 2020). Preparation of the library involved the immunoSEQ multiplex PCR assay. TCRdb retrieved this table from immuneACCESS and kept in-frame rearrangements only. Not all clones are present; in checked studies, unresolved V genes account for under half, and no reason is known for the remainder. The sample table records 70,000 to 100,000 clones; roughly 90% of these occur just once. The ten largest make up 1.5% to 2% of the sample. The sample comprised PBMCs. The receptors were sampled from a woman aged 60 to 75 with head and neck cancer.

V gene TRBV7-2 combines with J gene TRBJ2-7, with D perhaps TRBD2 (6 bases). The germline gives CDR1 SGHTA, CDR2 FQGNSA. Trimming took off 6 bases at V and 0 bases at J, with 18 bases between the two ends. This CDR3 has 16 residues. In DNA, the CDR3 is TGTGCCAGCAGAACGGGCGGGGCTGGCACCTCCTACGAGCAGTACTTC. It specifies CASRTGGAGTSYEQYF.

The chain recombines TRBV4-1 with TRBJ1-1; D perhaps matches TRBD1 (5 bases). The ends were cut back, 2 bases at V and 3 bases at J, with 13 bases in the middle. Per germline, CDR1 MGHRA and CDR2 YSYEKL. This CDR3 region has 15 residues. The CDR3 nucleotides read TGCGCCAGCAGCCAATATCGGGACCGACACACTGAAGCTTTCTTT. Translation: CASSQYRDRHTEAFF.

The CDR3 coding sequence is TGTGCCAGTAGTATAGGTGGGAGGTATAGCGATACGCAGTATTTT. Translated, it gives CASSIGGRYSDTQYF. The V and J genes are TRBV19 and TRBJ2-3; tentative D call: TRBD2 (6 bases). The CDR3 loop spans 15 amino acids. Per germline, CDR1 LNHDA and CDR2 SQIVND (reference sequence). Between the trimmed V and J ends, which lost 1 base and 6 bases, there was a span of 14 bases.

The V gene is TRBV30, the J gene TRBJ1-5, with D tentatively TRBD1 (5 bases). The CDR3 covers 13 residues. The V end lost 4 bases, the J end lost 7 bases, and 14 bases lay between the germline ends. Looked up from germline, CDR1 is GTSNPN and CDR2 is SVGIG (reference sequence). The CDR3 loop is CAWNNRGRQPQHF. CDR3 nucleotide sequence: TGTGCCTGGAACAATCGGGGGAGACAGCCCCAGCATTTT.

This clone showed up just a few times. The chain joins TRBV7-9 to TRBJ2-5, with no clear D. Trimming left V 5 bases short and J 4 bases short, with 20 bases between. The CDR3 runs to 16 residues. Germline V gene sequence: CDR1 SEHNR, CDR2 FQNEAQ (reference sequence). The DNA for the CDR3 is TGTGCCAGCAGCATTATCCGGACCTCGTGGGGAGAGACCCAGTACTTC. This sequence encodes CASSIIRTSWGETQYF.

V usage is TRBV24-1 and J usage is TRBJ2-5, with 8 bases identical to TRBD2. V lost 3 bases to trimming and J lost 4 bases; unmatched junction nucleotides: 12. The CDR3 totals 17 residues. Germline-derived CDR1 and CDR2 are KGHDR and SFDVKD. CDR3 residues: CATSDILSGVGGETQYF. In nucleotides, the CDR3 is TGTGCCACCAGTGATATTCTTAGCGGGGTTGGGGGAGAGACCCAGTACTTC.

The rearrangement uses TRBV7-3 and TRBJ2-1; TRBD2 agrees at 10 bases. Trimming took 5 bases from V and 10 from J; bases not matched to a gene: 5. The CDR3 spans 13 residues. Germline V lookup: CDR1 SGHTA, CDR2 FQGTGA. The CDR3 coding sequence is TGTGCCAGCAGCACGGGACTAGCGAAAGAGCAGTTCTTC. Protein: CASSTGLAKEQFF.

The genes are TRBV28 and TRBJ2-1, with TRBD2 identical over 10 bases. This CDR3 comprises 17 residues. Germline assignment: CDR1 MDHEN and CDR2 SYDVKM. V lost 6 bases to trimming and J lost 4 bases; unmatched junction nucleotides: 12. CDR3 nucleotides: TGTGCCAGCAGACCCTATAGCGGGAGGACGGAGTACAATGAGCAGTTCTTC. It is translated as CASRPYSGRTEYNEQFF.

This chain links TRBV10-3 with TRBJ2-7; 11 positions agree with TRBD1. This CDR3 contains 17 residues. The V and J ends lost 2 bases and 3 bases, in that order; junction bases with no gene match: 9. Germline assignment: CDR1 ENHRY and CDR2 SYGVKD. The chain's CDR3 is CAISEAGRDRGSYEQYF. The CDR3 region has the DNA TGTGCCATCAGTGAGGCGGGGAGGGACAGGGGGAGCTACGAGCAGTACTTC.

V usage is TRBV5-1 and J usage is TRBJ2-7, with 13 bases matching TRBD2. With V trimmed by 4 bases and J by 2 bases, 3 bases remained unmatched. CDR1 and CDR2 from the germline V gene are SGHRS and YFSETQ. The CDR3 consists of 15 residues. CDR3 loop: CASSQGLAGAYEQYF. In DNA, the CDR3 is TGCGCCAGCAGCCAAGGACTAGCGGGGGCCTACGAGCAGTACTTC.

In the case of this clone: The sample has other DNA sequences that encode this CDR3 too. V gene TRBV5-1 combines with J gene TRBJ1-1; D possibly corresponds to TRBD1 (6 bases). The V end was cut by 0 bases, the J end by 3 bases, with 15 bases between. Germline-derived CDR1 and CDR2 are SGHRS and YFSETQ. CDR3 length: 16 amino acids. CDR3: CASSLVPTGGHTEAFF. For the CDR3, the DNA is TGCGCCAGCAGCTTGGTTCCGACCGGGGGCCACACTGAAGCTTTCTTT.

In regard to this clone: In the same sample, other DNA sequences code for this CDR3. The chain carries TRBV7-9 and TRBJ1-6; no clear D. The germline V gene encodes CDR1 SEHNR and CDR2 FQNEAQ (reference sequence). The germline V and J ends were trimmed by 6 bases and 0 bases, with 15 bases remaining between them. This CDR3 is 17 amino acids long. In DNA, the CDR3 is TGTGCCAGCAGTCCCACGGGTGGTAACTCCTATAATTCACCCCTCCACTTT. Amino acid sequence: CASSPTGGNSYNSPLHF.

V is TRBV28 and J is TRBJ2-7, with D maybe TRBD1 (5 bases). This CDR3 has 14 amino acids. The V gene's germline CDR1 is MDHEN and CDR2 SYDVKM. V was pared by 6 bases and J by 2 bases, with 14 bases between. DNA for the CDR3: TGTGCCAGCAGGCTACAGGCAACTCCCTACGAGCAGTACTTC. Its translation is CASRLQATPYEQYF.

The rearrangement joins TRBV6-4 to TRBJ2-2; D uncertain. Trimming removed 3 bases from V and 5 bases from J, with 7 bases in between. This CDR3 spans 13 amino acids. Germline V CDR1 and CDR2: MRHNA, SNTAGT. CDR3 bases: TGTGCCAGCAGTGAAGGTGGGACCGGGGAGCTGTTTTTT. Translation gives CASSEGGTGELFF.

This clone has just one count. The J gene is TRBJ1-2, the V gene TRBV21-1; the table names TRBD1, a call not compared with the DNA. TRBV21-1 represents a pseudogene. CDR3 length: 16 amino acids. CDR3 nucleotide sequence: TGTGCCAGCAGCAAAGTCGGAAGGGGGCAGGCCTATGGCTACACCTTC. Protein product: CASSKVGRGQAYGYTF.

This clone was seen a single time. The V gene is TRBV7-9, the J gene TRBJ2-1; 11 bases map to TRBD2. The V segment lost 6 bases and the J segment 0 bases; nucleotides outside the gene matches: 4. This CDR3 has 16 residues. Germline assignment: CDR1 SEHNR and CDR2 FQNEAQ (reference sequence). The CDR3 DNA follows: TGTGCCAGCAGAACTACTAGCGGGAGCTCCTACAATGAGCAGTTCTTC. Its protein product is CASRTTSGSSYNEQFF.

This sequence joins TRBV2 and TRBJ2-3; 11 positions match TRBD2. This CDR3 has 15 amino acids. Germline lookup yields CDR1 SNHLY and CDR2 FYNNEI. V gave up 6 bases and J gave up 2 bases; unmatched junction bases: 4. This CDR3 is CASRPGLADTDTQYF. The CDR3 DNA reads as TGTGCCAGCAGGCCGGGACTAGCGGACACAGATACGCAGTATTTT.

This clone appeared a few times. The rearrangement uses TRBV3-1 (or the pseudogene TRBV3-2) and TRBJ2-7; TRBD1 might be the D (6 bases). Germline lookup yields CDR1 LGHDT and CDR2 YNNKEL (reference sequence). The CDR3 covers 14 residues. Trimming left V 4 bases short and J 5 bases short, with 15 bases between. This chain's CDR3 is CASSPYSDRNEQYF. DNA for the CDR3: TGTGCCAGCAGCCCCTACTCTGACAGGAACGAGCAGTACTTC.

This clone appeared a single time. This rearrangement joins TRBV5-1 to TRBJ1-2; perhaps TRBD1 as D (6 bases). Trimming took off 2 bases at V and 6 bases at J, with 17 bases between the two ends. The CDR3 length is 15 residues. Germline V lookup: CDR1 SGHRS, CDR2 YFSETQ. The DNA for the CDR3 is TGCGCCAGCAGCTTTTTGACAGGAGGGGACAATGGCTACACCTTC. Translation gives CASSFLTGGDNGYTF.

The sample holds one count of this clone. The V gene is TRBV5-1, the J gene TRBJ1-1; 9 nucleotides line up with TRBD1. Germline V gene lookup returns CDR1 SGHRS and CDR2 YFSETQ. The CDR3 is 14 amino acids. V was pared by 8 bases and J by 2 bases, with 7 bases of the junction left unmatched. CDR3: CASTGTGTNTEAFF. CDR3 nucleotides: TGCGCCAGTACCGGGACAGGGACTAACACTGAAGCTTTCTTT.

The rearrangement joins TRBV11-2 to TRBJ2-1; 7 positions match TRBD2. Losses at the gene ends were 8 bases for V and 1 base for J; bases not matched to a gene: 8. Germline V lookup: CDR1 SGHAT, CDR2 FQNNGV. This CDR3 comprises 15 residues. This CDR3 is CASSVGRGSYNEQFF. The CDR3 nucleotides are TGTGCCAGCTCCGTTGGGAGGGGTTCCTACAATGAGCAGTTCTTC.

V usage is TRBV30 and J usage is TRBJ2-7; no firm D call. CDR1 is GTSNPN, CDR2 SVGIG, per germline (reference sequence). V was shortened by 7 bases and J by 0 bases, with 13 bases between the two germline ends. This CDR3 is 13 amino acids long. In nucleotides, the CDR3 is TGTGCCTTTACTCTTTGGAGCTCCTACGAGCAGTACTTC. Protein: CAFTLWSSYEQYF.